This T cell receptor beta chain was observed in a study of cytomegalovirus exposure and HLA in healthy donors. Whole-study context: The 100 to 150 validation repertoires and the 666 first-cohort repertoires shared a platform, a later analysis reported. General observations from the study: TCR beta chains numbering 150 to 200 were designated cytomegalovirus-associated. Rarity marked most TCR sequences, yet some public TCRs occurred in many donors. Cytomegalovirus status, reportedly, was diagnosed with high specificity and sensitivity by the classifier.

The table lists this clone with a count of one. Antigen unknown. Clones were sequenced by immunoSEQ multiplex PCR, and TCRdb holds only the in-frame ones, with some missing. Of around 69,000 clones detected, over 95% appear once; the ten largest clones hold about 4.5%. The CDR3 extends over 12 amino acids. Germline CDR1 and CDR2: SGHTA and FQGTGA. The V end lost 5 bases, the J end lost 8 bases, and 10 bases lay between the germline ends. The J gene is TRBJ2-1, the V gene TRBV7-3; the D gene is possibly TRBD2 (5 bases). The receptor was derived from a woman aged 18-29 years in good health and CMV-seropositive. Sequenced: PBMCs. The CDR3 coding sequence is TGTGCCAGCAGCGCAGAGGGATATGAGCAGTTCTTC. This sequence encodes CASSAEGYEQFF.